The next 22 T cell receptor beta chains were all read from a single sample in a study of blood T cell repertoires in COVID-19. Only in-frame clones appear in the TCRdb table, and some are missing; sequencing was by immunoSEQ multiplex PCR. The profile shows fewer than 350,000 clones, approximately 90% of them singletons. Source material: PBMCs or T cells enriched from blood (not recorded which). All receptors come from a woman in her forties who had recovered from COVID-19.

The V gene is TRBV7-2, the J gene TRBJ2-5; 12 bases agree with TRBD2. The ends lost 4 bases at V and 0 bases at J; junction bases unmatched: 12. The CDR3 extends over 19 amino acids. Germline assignment: CDR1 SGHTA and CDR2 FQGNSA. CDR3 nucleotide sequence: TGTGCCAGCAGCTCCGGGCGGGCTAGCGGGAGGGGGTACCAAGAGACCCAGTACTTC. This gives the protein CASSSGRASGRGYQETQYF.

The V gene is TRBV2, the J gene TRBJ2-4, with 10 positions matching TRBD2. The CDR3 loop spans 17 amino acids. V lost 7 bases and J lost 0; bases outside the gene matches: 9. Per germline, CDR1 SNHLY and CDR2 FYNNEI. The CDR3 nucleotides are TGTGCCAGCACCCTAGCGGGAGAGCGGATAGCCAAAAACATTCAGTACTTC. Translation: CASTLAGERIAKNIQYF.

This clone was recorded once. V and J are TRBV30 and TRBJ1-1, with D unclear. The CDR3 covers 14 residues. From germline, CDR1 is GTSNPN and CDR2 SVGIG (reference sequence). Trimming removed 3 bases at V and 5 bases at J, with 16 bases between. The CDR3: CAWRPGLSRTEAFF. CDR3 nucleotide sequence: TGTGCCTGGAGACCTGGACTTTCAAGGACTGAAGCTTTCTTT.

The CDR3 here is CASSAERGGPGGTQYF. CDR3 DNA sequence: TGTGCCAGCAGTGCCGAGCGAGGGGGCCCCGGAGGGACCCAGTACTTC. J is TRBJ2-5 and V is TRBV6-4, with 7 bases that match TRBD1. The CDR3 totals 16 residues. Unmatched junction bases numbered 15, after V lost 4 bases and J lost 7 bases. From germline, CDR1 is MRHNA and CDR2 SNTAGT.

The rearrangement links TRBV7-3 to TRBJ2-1; D is perhaps TRBD1 (5 bases). The CDR3 is 13 residues long. CDR1 SGHTA and CDR2 FQGTGA come from the germline V gene. V was shortened by 1 base and J by 7 bases, with 8 bases between the two germline ends. CDR3 sequence (DNA): TGTGCCAGCAGCTTAATTCAGGGTAATGAGCAGTTCTTC. Residues: CASSLIQGNEQFF. Based on the CDR3 plus reference TRBV7-3 and TRBJ2-1, the full variable domain is GAGVSQTPSNKVTEKGKYVELRCDPISGHTALYWYRQSLGQGPEFLIYFQGTGAADDSGLPNDRFFAVRPEGSVSTLKIQRTERGDSAVYLCASSLIQGNEQFFGPGTRLTVL.

The V and J genes are TRBV6-2 or TRBV6-3 and TRBJ1-5; D gene ambiguous. This CDR3 has 16 amino acids. With 0 bases removed from V and 7 bases from J, the gap between germline ends came to 16 bases. Germline V lookup: CDR1 MNHEY, CDR2 SVGEGT. CDR3 DNA: TGTGCCAGCAGTTACTCTCTCGCGGGCGTAGGGCAGCCCCAGCATTTT. Encoded protein: CASSYSLAGVGQPQHF.

The CDR3 DNA reads as TGTGCCACCAGTGATCCCCCGGGACTAGCCGGGAATGAGCAGTTCTTC. This sequence encodes CATSDPPGLAGNEQFF. The J gene is TRBJ2-1, the V gene TRBV24-1, with 9 nucleotides matching TRBD2. Germline V gives CDR1 KGHDR, CDR2 SFDVKD. The CDR3 totals 16 residues. Germline trimming cut 3 bases from V and 7 bases from J; bases unmatched to any gene: 9.

The CDR3 reads CASSLTGLSYEQYF. Here the CDR3 DNA reads TGTGCCAGCAGTCTGACAGGGCTCTCCTACGAGCAGTACTTC. J is TRBJ2-7 and V is TRBV6-2 or TRBV6-3, with 7 bases matching TRBD1. The V and J ends lost 5 bases and 0 bases, in that order; junction bases with no gene match: 4. There are 14 residues in the CDR3. Germline values: CDR1 MNHEY, CDR2 SVGEGT.

The V gene is TRBV7-9, the J gene TRBJ2-3, with D perhaps matching TRBD1 (5 bases). Germline assignment: CDR1 SEHNR and CDR2 FQNEAQ (reference sequence). Trimming removed 1 base from V and 4 bases from J, with 12 bases in between. This CDR3 is 15 amino acids long. The CDR3 sequence is CASSLGGSAPDTQYF. The DNA for the CDR3 is TGTGCCAGCAGCTTAGGGGGCTCGGCGCCAGATACGCAGTATTTT.

The gene calls are TRBV4-2 and TRBJ2-2; possible D gene TRBD2, 6 bases. The CDR3 is 17 amino acids. V was pared by 1 base and J by 7 bases, with 19 bases between. The V gene's germline CDR1 is LGHNA and CDR2 YNFKEQ. CDR3 in DNA: TGTGCCAGCAGCCAAGCTAATCTAATAGCGGTGGGCGGGGAGCTGTTTTTT. It codes for CASSQANLIAVGGELFF.

The V call is TRBV2, the J call TRBJ2-7; the D is unclear. The CDR3 covers 14 residues. Trimming stripped 0 bases from V and 5 bases from J, with 11 bases between. Germline V gene data show CDR1 as SNHLY and CDR2 as FYNNEI. The CDR3 spells CASSEASSQNEQYF. The CDR3 nucleotides are TGTGCCAGCAGTGAAGCTTCCAGTCAGAACGAGCAGTACTTC.

Here the CDR3 DNA reads TGTGCCAGCATCTCTGCAGAGAGAGGGTATTTT. Translated, it gives CASISAERGYF. The J gene is TRBJ2-3, the V gene TRBV28; D is unclear. Germline CDR1 is MDHEN and CDR2 is SYDVKM. Trimming shortened V by 7 bases and J by 14 bases, and 16 bases separated the two germline ends. The CDR3 runs to 11 residues.

This rearrangement joins TRBV7-3 to TRBJ2-5, with 9 bases lining up with TRBD2. The germline V gene encodes CDR1 SGHTA and CDR2 FQGTGA. The ends lost 0 bases at V and 3 bases at J; junction bases unmatched: 5. This CDR3 spans 16 amino acids. CDR3 sequence reads: CASSLTAGGREETQYF. The CDR3 region has the DNA TGTGCCAGCAGCTTAACAGCGGGAGGAAGGGAAGAGACCCAGTACTTC.

V is TRBV6-5 and J is TRBJ2-1, with 12 positions matching TRBD2. The CDR3 covers 14 residues. J was trimmed by 9 bases and V by 5 bases; bases with no gene match: 5. The germline V gene has CDR1 MNHEY and CDR2 SVGAGI. The CDR3 spells CASSLAGGLVEQFF. CDR3 in DNA: TGTGCCAGCAGTCTAGCGGGAGGGTTGGTTGAGCAGTTCTTC.

The genes are TRBV6-1 and TRBJ2-1, with D uncertain. Germline CDR1 reads MNHNS; CDR2 reads SASEGT. Trimming shortened V by 0 bases and J by 7 bases, and 16 bases separated the two germline ends. The CDR3 loop spans 16 amino acids. CDR3 coding DNA: TGTGCCAGCAGTGAAGCCCTCTTTAATGGAGAGAATGAGCAGTTCTTC. Amino acids: CASSEALFNGENEQFF.

This clone was picked up one time. The J gene is TRBJ1-2, the V gene TRBV5-1, with TRBD1 identical over 8 bases. The germline V gene encodes CDR1 SGHRS and CDR2 YFSETQ. The V segment lost 3 bases and the J segment 1 base; nucleotides outside the gene matches: 2. CDR3 size: 14 residues. DNA of the CDR3: TGCGCCAGCAGCTATGGACAGGGTAACTATGGCTACACCTTC. Translating gives CASSYGQGNYGYTF.

This CDR3 is CASSLRGQIGTDTQYF. The CDR3 region has the DNA TGTGCCAGCAGCTTAAGAGGGCAGATCGGCACAGATACGCAGTATTTT. The rearrangement links TRBV7-2 to TRBJ2-3; D is possibly TRBD2 (5 bases). This CDR3 has 16 residues. Per the germline V gene, CDR1 is SGHTA and CDR2 is FQGNSA. V was pared by 2 bases and J by 1 base, with 13 bases between.

The chain couples TRBV5-4 to TRBJ2-7; 10 bases map to TRBD2. V shed 1 base and J 4 bases; nucleotides not matched to a gene: 5. From germline, CDR1 is SGHNT and CDR2 YYREEE (reference sequence). CDR3 length equals 15 residues. The DNA for the CDR3 is TGTGCCAGCAGCTTGAAGACTAGCGGGTTATACGAGCAGTACTTC. This encodes CASSLKTSGLYEQYF.

This chain uses TRBV28 with TRBJ1-6; the match to TRBD1 covers 8 bases. The CDR3 has 18 amino acids. With 9 bases clipped from V and 0 bases from J, the junction kept 13 bases outside the gene matches. Germline CDR1 reads MDHEN; CDR2 reads SYDVKM. The CDR3 is CASNHPQGAGSYNSPLHF. CDR3 in DNA: TGTGCCAGTAACCACCCCCAGGGGGCCGGCTCCTATAATTCACCCCTCCACTTT. Supplemented by reference TRBV28 and TRBJ1-6, the full variable domain reads DVKVTQSSRYLVKRTGEKVFLECVQDMDHENMFWYRQDPGLGLRLIYFSYDVKMKEKGDIPEGYSVSREKKERFSLILESASTNQTSMYLCASNHPQGAGSYNSPLHFGNGTRLTVT.

V usage is TRBV5-1 and J usage is TRBJ2-2; 7 bases agree with TRBD1. Trimming took 0 bases from V and 0 from J; bases not matched to a gene: 2. Germline-derived CDR1 and CDR2 are SGHRS and YFSETQ. The CDR3 is made up of 16 amino acids. As DNA, the CDR3 is TGCGCCAGCAGCTTGGAAGGGACAGCGAACACCGGGGAGCTGTTTTTT. Translating it yields CASSLEGTANTGELFF.

V usage is TRBV28 and J usage is TRBJ2-1; D is possibly TRBD2 (5 bases). V was clipped by 8 bases and J by 3 bases, with 8 bases between them. The CDR3 contains 12 residues. Germline values: CDR1 MDHEN, CDR2 SYDVKM. The CDR3: CASLRDYNEQFF. The CDR3 DNA follows: TGTGCCAGCCTCCGGGACTACAATGAGCAGTTCTTC. The complete variable domain, with remaining parts taken from reference TRBV28 and TRBJ2-1, reads DVKVTQSSRYLVKRTGEKVFLECVQDMDHENMFWYRQDPGLGLRLIYFSYDVKMKEKGDIPEGYSVSREKKERFSLILESASTNQTSMYLCASLRDYNEQFFGPGTRLTVL.

V is TRBV2 and J is TRBJ2-1; 9 bases fit TRBD2. The CDR3 contains 14 residues. V gave up 3 bases and J gave up 12 bases; unmatched junction bases: 9. CDR1 is SNHLY, CDR2 FYNNEI, per germline. The CDR3 bases are TGTGCCAGCAGTGAGTCAGGGCGGGAGGGGGTGCAGTTCTTC. Translation gives CASSESGREGVQFF.